This passage covers 15 T cell receptor beta chains from one sample sequenced in a study of shared clonotypes between healthy human individuals (dated by TCRdb to 2020 to 2022). Libraries were constructed by the immunoSEQ multiplex PCR assay. TCRdb mirrors the immuneACCESS table, restricted to in-frame sequences. Some clones are absent from its copies; in checked studies, under half trace to an unresolved V gene, and the reason for the others is unknown. The sample profile shows approximately 650,000 clones; nearly 97% of them were found once. 0.095% to 0.12% of the sample is taken by the ten largest. CD8 naive samples consisted of CD45RO-negative cells that were positively selected for CCR7, yielding a CD45RA+CCR7+ population without TemRA cells. Sequenced: naive CD8+ T cells sorted from blood. The cell subset or site label corresponds to: CD45RA+CCR7+. The receptors were sampled from a woman in her 30s in good health.

This rearrangement joins TRBV28 to TRBJ2-7, with D maybe TRBD2 (5 bases). The germline CDR1 and CDR2 sequences are MDHEN and SYDVKM. The CDR3 is made up of 16 amino acids. V lost 3 bases, J lost 1 base, and 16 bases lay in between. CDR3 sequence (DNA): TGTGCCAGCAGTTTCCTGGGGAGTGGCCCTTCCTACGAGCAGTACTTC. Translation gives CASSFLGSGPSYEQYF.

This rearrangement joins TRBV28 to TRBJ1-4, with 8 nucleotides matching TRBD1. Germline CDR1 and CDR2: MDHEN and SYDVKM. V was pared by 3 bases and J by 3 bases, with 12 bases of the junction left unmatched. The CDR3 has 18 amino acids. The CDR3 protein is CASSFEFSRTGSNEKLFF. CDR3 DNA: TGTGCCAGCAGTTTCGAATTCTCTAGGACAGGGTCTAATGAAAAACTGTTTTTT.

A single count supports this clone. The genes are TRBV25-1 and TRBJ2-7; D gene unclear. The CDR3 has 13 amino acids. Trimming pared 5 bases from V and 3 bases from J, leaving 11 bases between. Looked up from germline, CDR1 is MGHDK and CDR2 is SYGVNS. The CDR3 region has the DNA TGTGCCAGCAGTCCCGCGGCACGCTACGAGCAGTACTTC. Protein sequence: CASSPAARYEQYF.

The chain uses TRBV28 and TRBJ2-5, with D unclear. V was clipped by 2 bases and J by 3 bases, with 4 bases between them. Germline assignment: CDR1 MDHEN and CDR2 SYDVKM. The CDR3 spans 12 residues. The CDR3: CASSLAEETQYF. In DNA, the CDR3 is TGTGCCAGCAGTTTAGCGGAAGAGACCCAGTACTTC. Full variable domain (outside the CDR3, taken from reference TRBV28 and TRBJ2-5): DVKVTQSSRYLVKRTGEKVFLECVQDMDHENMFWYRQDPGLGLRLIYFSYDVKMKEKGDIPEGYSVSREKKERFSLILESASTNQTSMYLCASSLAEETQYFGPGTRLLVL.

The chain recombines TRBV5-1 with TRBJ1-1, with 10 nucleotides matching TRBD1. V lost 4 bases, J lost 1 base, and 4 bases stayed unmatched. Germline CDR1 is SGHRS and CDR2 is YFSETQ. This CDR3 contains 15 residues. The CDR3 DNA follows: TGCGCCAGCAGCCTATGGACAGGGGGGAACACTGAAGCTTTCTTT. It specifies CASSLWTGGNTEAFF.

This chain connects TRBV29-1 to TRBJ2-2, with 9 bases lining up with TRBD1. From germline, CDR1 is SQVTM and CDR2 ANQGSEA. V shed 4 bases, J shed 0 bases, and the junction held 3 bases outside the gene matches. The CDR3 spans 15 residues. CDR3 loop: CSVVGQGTNTGELFF. The CDR3 region has the DNA TGCAGCGTTGTTGGACAGGGGACGAACACCGGGGAGCTGTTTTTT.

The CDR3 coding sequence is TGTGCTAGTGGTTTGGACGAAGGGACACTCTACGAGCAGTACTTC. Translation: CASGLDEGTLYEQYF. This chain joins TRBV12-5 and TRBJ2-7, with D tentatively TRBD1 (6 bases). V lost 1 base, J lost 3 bases, and 13 bases lay in between. The CDR3 covers 15 residues. Per the germline V gene, CDR1 is LGHNT and CDR2 is FRNRAP.

The chain has TRBV27 and TRBJ2-1, with 10 nucleotides matching TRBD2. Per the germline V gene, CDR1 is MNHEY and CDR2 is SMNVEV (reference sequence). J lost 2 bases, V lost 6 bases, and 4 bases had no gene match. The CDR3 runs to 15 residues. The CDR3 nucleotides read TGTGCCAGCAGCTGGACTAGCGGTCCCTACAATGAGCAGTTCTTC. This encodes CASSWTSGPYNEQFF.

The chain is built from TRBV5-4 and TRBJ2-5; 8 bases fit TRBD1. There are 15 residues in the CDR3. Per germline, CDR1 SGHNT and CDR2 YYREEE (reference sequence). The junction had 6 bases not matched to a gene; V was cut back by 0 bases and J by 5 bases. The CDR3 nucleotides read TGTGCCAGCAGCTTGGAACAGGGGGGATTGGAGACCCAGTACTTC. This codes for CASSLEQGGLETQYF.

The rearrangement joins TRBV5-8 to TRBJ2-7; 7 bases are shared with TRBD1. Germline V CDR1 and CDR2: SGHTS, YDEGEE. CDR3 length: 14 residues. J was trimmed by 4 bases and V by 2 bases; bases with no gene match: 6. The CDR3 reads CASSLGGQIYEQYF. CDR3 nucleotides: TGTGCCAGCAGCTTAGGGGGACAGATTTACGAGCAGTACTTC.

As concerns this clone: At one of its ends the junction is not consistent with the germline gene, which may arise from a read error. The genes are TRBV5-6 and TRBJ2-7, with 7 bases matching TRBD2. Per germline, CDR1 SGHDT and CDR2 YYEEEE. The CDR3 consists of 14 residues. CDR3 protein: CASSLDQRDGSSCF. The CDR3 DNA reads TGTGCCAGCAGCCTAGATCAGCGGGACGGCTCCAGTTGCTTC. The complete variable domain, with remaining parts taken from reference TRBV5-6 and TRBJ2-7, reads DAGVTQSPTHLIKTRGQQVTLRCSPKSGHDTVSWYQQALGQGPQFIFQYYEEEERQRGNFPDRFSGHQFPNYSSELNVNALLLGDSALYLCASSLDQRDGSSCFGPGTRLTVT.

The chain is built from TRBV6-4 and TRBJ2-1; D possibly corresponds to TRBD2 (7 bases). CDR1 MRHNA and CDR2 SNTAGT come from the germline V gene. The CDR3 is made up of 14 amino acids. Trimming took 2 bases from V and 6 from J, leaving 11 bases between them. CDR3 region: CASSDLGGGNEQFF. In DNA form, the CDR3 reads TGTGCCAGCAGTGACCTAGGGGGGGGCAATGAGCAGTTCTTC.

The chain couples TRBV27 to TRBJ2-1, with 14 positions matching TRBD2. The CDR3 loop spans 15 amino acids. V lost 5 bases to trimming and J lost 8 bases; unmatched junction nucleotides: 5. Germline V CDR1 and CDR2: MNHEY, SMNVEV (reference sequence). CDR3 nucleotides: TGTGCCAGCAGTGAGGGACTAGCGGGAGTCCATGAGCAGTTCTTC. Translated: CASSEGLAGVHEQFF.

This clone was seen a single time. This rearrangement joins TRBV7-8 to TRBJ2-1; 8 bases align to TRBD2. After removal of 4 bases from V and 5 bases from J, the junction contained 7 bases not matched to a gene. CDR1 is SGHVS and CDR2 is FQNEAQ in the germline V gene. This CDR3 has 15 residues. The DNA of the CDR3 is TGTGCCAGCAGCTCAGGAGCGGGAGCGCACAATGAGCAGTTCTTC. Protein sequence: CASSSGAGAHNEQFF.

CDR3 sequence: CASRGQGFETQYF. The DNA of the CDR3 is TGTGCCAGCAGGGGACAGGGGTTCGAGACCCAGTACTTC. This chain uses TRBV5-6 with TRBJ2-5; 10 nucleotides line up with TRBD1. The V segment lost 5 bases and the J segment 5 bases; nucleotides outside the gene matches: 3. The CDR3 length is 13 residues. Germline-derived CDR1 and CDR2 are SGHDT and YYEEEE.